Presented here are 30 T cell receptor beta chains from one specimen sequenced in a study of cytomegalovirus exposure and HLA in healthy donors. PCR primers comprised 60 Vbeta and 13 Jbeta primers. Data came from immunoSEQ multiplex PCR; TCRdb stores just in-frame clones and leaves some out. The table has more than 140,000 clones, over 60% seen once; the top ten hold around 2.9%. Sequencing was performed on PBMCs. The receptor source for this set is a woman aged 25 to 39 in good health and CMV-seropositive.

This clone was seen once. The gene calls are TRBV27 and TRBJ2-7; 9 nucleotides agree with TRBD1. CDR1 is MNHEY, CDR2 SMNVEV, per germline (reference sequence). Germline trimming cut 6 bases from V and 5 bases from J; bases unmatched to any gene: 5. This CDR3 spans 13 amino acids. CDR3 nucleotides: TGTGCCAGCAGAGGGACAGGGTCCCACGAGCAGTACTTC. This gives the protein CASRGTGSHEQYF.

V is TRBV7-6 and J is TRBJ1-2, with D perhaps matching TRBD1 (6 bases). The CDR3 has 14 residues. Germline V CDR1 and CDR2: SGHVS, FNYEAQ. With 5 bases removed from V and 0 bases from J, the gap between germline ends came to 10 bases. CDR3 loop: CASSPDRPNYGYTF. The CDR3 DNA follows: TGTGCCAGCAGCCCCGACAGGCCTAACTATGGCTACACCTTC.

The genes are TRBV5-1 and TRBJ1-1, with D possibly matching TRBD1 (6 bases). CDR3 size: 14 residues. Trimming left V 4 bases short and J 4 bases short, with 14 bases between. Germline values: CDR1 SGHRS, CDR2 YFSETQ. The CDR3 DNA reads as TGCGCCAGCAGCCCCGGGGGGGGGCCCACTGAAGCTTTCTTT. This encodes CASSPGGGPTEAFF. The variable domain in full, completed from reference TRBV5-1 and TRBJ1-1, reads KAGVTQTPRYLIKTRGQQVTLSCSPISGHRSVSWYQQTPGQGLQFLFEYFSETQRNKGNFPGRFSGRQFSNSRSEMNVSTLELGDSALYLCASSPGGGPTEAFFGQGTRLTVV.

This clone has just a few counts. At one boundary the junction diverges from the germline segment, which might be a read error. J is TRBJ2-6 and V is TRBV7-7, with D perhaps TRBD2 (5 bases). Germline values: CDR1 SSHAT, CDR2 FNYEAQ (reference sequence). CDR3 length: 14 residues. The CDR3 DNA reads as TGTGCTAGCAGCCGACGTCTGGAGGACAACGTCCTGACTTTC. This gives the protein CASSRRLEDNVLTF. The entire variable domain, with the rest obtained from reference TRBV7-7 and TRBJ2-6, is as follows: GAGVSQSPRYKVTKRGQDVTLRCDPISSHATLYWYQQALGQGPEFLTYFNYEAQPDKSGLPSDRFSAERPEGSISTLTIQRTEQRDSAMYRCASSRRLEDNVLTFGAGSRLTVL.

A few counts support this clone. The chain recombines TRBV6-6 with TRBJ1-2, with TRBD1 as a possible D gene (5 bases). Germline V gene sequence: CDR1 MNHNY, CDR2 SVGAGI (reference sequence). The CDR3 has 14 residues. V was cut by 8 bases and J by 6 bases, with 19 bases left in between. The CDR3 reads CASRLGGVVDGYTF. CDR3 sequence (DNA): TGTGCCAGCCGCCTGGGGGGTGTGGTTGATGGCTACACCTTC.

The chain uses TRBV5-1 and TRBJ2-5; 11 bases line up with TRBD2. The CDR3 has 16 residues. V lost 0 bases, J lost 7 bases, and 8 bases stayed unmatched. The germline CDR1 and CDR2 sequences are SGHRS and YFSETQ. The CDR3 coding sequence is TGCGCCAGCAGCTTGGGACTAGCGGGACCCTTTGGGACCCAGTACTTC. Translating gives CASSLGLAGPFGTQYF.

The V and J genes are TRBV27 and TRBJ2-7, with D possibly matching TRBD1 (5 bases). CDR1 is MNHEY and CDR2 is SMNVEV in the germline V gene (reference sequence). Trimming took 1 base from V and 7 from J, leaving 11 bases between them. The CDR3 extends over 13 amino acids. The CDR3 bases are TGTGCCAGCAGTTTATTCATGGGGCAGGAGCAGTACTTC. Amino acid sequence: CASSLFMGQEQYF.

The V call is TRBV9, the J call TRBJ2-5; 9 nucleotides agree with TRBD2. The J segment lost 2 bases and the V segment lost 0 bases, leaving 5 bases of the junction unmatched. The CDR3 is made up of 16 amino acids. Germline CDR1 and CDR2: SGDLS and YYNGEE. CDR3 protein: CASSVGGGGGQETQYF. In nucleotides, the CDR3 is TGTGCCAGCAGCGTAGGGGGCGGGGGGGGACAAGAGACCCAGTACTTC.

The chain couples TRBV5-1 to TRBJ2-1, with 10 positions matching TRBD2. CDR1 is SGHRS and CDR2 is YFSETQ in the germline V gene. Trimming took 3 bases from V and 4 from J; bases not matched to a gene: 7. This CDR3 spans 16 amino acids. The CDR3 DNA is TGCGCCAGCAGCTACTCAAATAGCGGGGGGTACAATGAGCAGTTCTTC. It codes for CASSYSNSGGYNEQFF. The complete variable domain, with remaining parts taken from reference TRBV5-1 and TRBJ2-1, reads KAGVTQTPRYLIKTRGQQVTLSCSPISGHRSVSWYQQTPGQGLQFLFEYFSETQRNKGNFPGRFSGRQFSNSRSEMNVSTLELGDSALYLCASSYSNSGGYNEQFFGPGTRLTVL.

The chain joins TRBV7-2 to TRBJ2-1, with D perhaps matching TRBD1 (6 bases). The V gene's germline CDR1 is SGHTA and CDR2 FQGNSA. This CDR3 is built from 17 residues. V was clipped by 2 bases and J by 0 bases, with 14 bases between them. As DNA, the CDR3 is TGTGCCAGCAGCTTATGGCAGGGGTTTAGCTCCTACAATGAGCAGTTCTTC. As protein: CASSLWQGFSSYNEQFF.

A few counts support this clone. The V call is TRBV14, the J call TRBJ2-5, with D possibly TRBD1 on 7 matching bases. V was cut by 2 bases and J by 4 bases, with 20 bases left in between. Germline V lookup: CDR1 SGHDN, CDR2 FVKESK. The CDR3 runs 17 residues. This CDR3 is CASSQRRVQGRGETQYF. Here the CDR3 DNA reads TGTGCCAGCAGCCAACGGCGTGTACAGGGGCGGGGAGAGACCCAGTACTTC.

This sequence joins TRBV6-5 and TRBJ2-3; D perhaps matches TRBD2 (5 bases). This CDR3 has 13 amino acids. CDR1 and CDR2 from the germline V gene are MNHEY and SVGAGI. Between the trimmed V and J ends, which lost 0 bases and 4 bases, there was a span of 5 bases. CDR3 sequence: CASSYSAADTQYF. In nucleotides, the CDR3 is TGTGCCAGCAGTTACTCAGCGGCAGATACGCAGTATTTT.

V gene TRBV10-3 combines with J gene TRBJ1-2; 7 bases are a match to TRBD1. This CDR3 is 13 amino acids long. Per germline, CDR1 ENHRY and CDR2 SYGVKD. With 4 bases clipped from V and 5 bases from J, the junction kept 4 bases outside the gene matches. The CDR3 DNA is TGTGCCATCAGTGGTTCAGGGGGATATGGCTACACCTTC. It codes for CAISGSGGYGYTF.

This chain connects TRBV5-1 to TRBJ2-3; D unclear. The CDR3 consists of 15 residues. CDR1 and CDR2 (germline): SGHRS, YFSETQ. V lost 1 base and J lost 5, with 14 bases in between. The CDR3 loop reads CASSLLISSGDTQYF. CDR3 nucleotide sequence: TGCGCCAGCAGCTTGCTTATTAGCTCCGGAGATACGCAGTATTTT. The variable domain in full, completed from reference TRBV5-1 and TRBJ2-3, reads KAGVTQTPRYLIKTRGQQVTLSCSPISGHRSVSWYQQTPGQGLQFLFEYFSETQRNKGNFPGRFSGRQFSNSRSEMNVSTLELGDSALYLCASSLLISSGDTQYFGPGTRLTVL.

V gene TRBV30 combines with J gene TRBJ2-3; TRBD1 aligns across 7 bases. This CDR3 comprises 16 residues. From germline, CDR1 is GTSNPN and CDR2 SVGIG (reference sequence). The V and J ends lost 1 base and 5 bases, in that order; junction bases with no gene match: 12. As DNA, the CDR3 is TGTGCCTGGAGTGCCCACTCGAGGGGGCTTAGAGATACGCAGTATTTT. This encodes CAWSAHSRGLRDTQYF.

For the CDR3, the DNA is TGTGCCAGCAGTGGGGACATCGGCTACGAGCAGTACTTC. Translation gives CASSGDIGYEQYF. The chain couples TRBV6-1 to TRBJ2-7; D perhaps matches TRBD1 (6 bases). Germline V gives CDR1 MNHNS, CDR2 SASEGT. V lost 4 bases and J 3 bases, leaving 10 bases between the germline ends. The CDR3 sequence is 13 residues long.

The chain links TRBV15 to TRBJ2-5, with 7 bases matching TRBD1. The CDR3 is made up of 15 amino acids. Unmatched junction bases numbered 11, after V lost 8 bases and J lost 2 bases. The germline CDR1 and CDR2 sequences are LNHNV and YYDKDF (reference sequence). The CDR3 DNA is TGTGCCACCTCCGCCCTCGGACAGGTACAAGAGACCCAGTACTTC. Translated, it gives CATSALGQVQETQYF.

This clone showed up just once. The chain is built from TRBV29-1 and TRBJ2-7; 8 bases are a match to TRBD2. Losses at the gene ends were 6 bases for V and 3 bases for J; bases not matched to a gene: 4. Germline V gene sequence: CDR1 SQVTM, CDR2 ANQGSEA. This CDR3 is built from 12 residues. CDR3 region: CSVIAGHYEQYF. The CDR3 DNA follows: TGCAGCGTGATAGCGGGGCACTACGAGCAGTACTTC.

V gene TRBV5-1 combines with J gene TRBJ1-1, with D hard to call. CDR1 and CDR2 (germline): SGHRS, YFSETQ. Trimming left V 4 bases short and J 4 bases short, with 20 bases between. The CDR3 is 16 amino acids. CDR3 bases: TGCGCCAGCAGCCCTGGGAGCCCTTTAAGAGGCACTGAAGCTTTCTTT. Amino acids: CASSPGSPLRGTEAFF.

About this clone: One junction end disagrees with the germline gene, perhaps due to a read error. The chain combines TRBV6-5 with TRBJ1-2; tentative D call: TRBD1 (5 bases). Looked up from germline, CDR1 is MNHEY and CDR2 is SVGAGI. The CDR3 spans 11 residues. The CDR3 sequence is CASVGGDGYAF. The CDR3 bases are TGTGCCAGCGTCGGAGGGGACGGCTACGCCTTC.

CDR3: CASSERDRGWNYGYTF. The CDR3 region has the DNA TGTGCCAGCAGTGAGCGGGACAGGGGGTGGAACTATGGCTACACCTTC. The chain uses TRBV6-1 and TRBJ1-2; 11 bases map to TRBD1. This CDR3 spans 16 amino acids. The J segment lost 2 bases and the V segment lost 3 bases, leaving 5 bases of the junction unmatched. CDR1 and CDR2 from the germline V gene are MNHNS and SASEGT.

The rearrangement uses TRBV6-5 and TRBJ1-1; D is unresolved. Trimming cost V 2 bases and J 5 bases, with 15 bases left between them. The CDR3 is 15 residues long. Germline V gene sequence: CDR1 MNHEY, CDR2 SVGAGI. CDR3 in DNA: TGTGCCAGCAGTTACCAGGTCACCTCGGGGACTGAAGCTTTCTTT. This gives the protein CASSYQVTSGTEAFF.

This rearrangement joins TRBV4-1 to TRBJ1-6; D might be TRBD1 (5 bases). Germline CDR1 and CDR2: MGHRA and YSYEKL. There are 17 residues in the CDR3. The germline V and J ends were trimmed by 0 bases and 6 bases, with 15 bases remaining between them. Here the CDR3 reads CASSQEVRRTSNSPLHF. As DNA, the CDR3 is TGCGCCAGCAGCCAAGAAGTGAGGCGGACAAGTAATTCACCCCTCCACTTT.

The chain combines TRBV6-5 with TRBJ1-2; D not resolved. The length of the CDR3 is 16 residues. Per germline, CDR1 MNHEY and CDR2 SVGAGI. With 1 base removed from V and 2 bases from J, the gap between germline ends came to 14 bases. The CDR3 is CASSYYRGGKNYGYTF. The DNA of the CDR3 is TGTGCCAGCAGTTACTACCGAGGAGGGAAAAACTATGGCTACACCTTC.

The chain employs TRBV30 and TRBJ1-2; the D gene is possibly TRBD1 (5 bases). Germline CDR1 GTSNPN, CDR2 SVGIG (reference sequence). Trimming took off 2 bases at V and 6 bases at J, with 10 bases between the two ends. The CDR3 extends over 12 amino acids. The CDR3 nucleotides read TGTGCCTGGAGTTACAGGAATAATGGCTACACCTTC. Translated, it gives CAWSYRNNGYTF.

The chain has TRBV4-1 and TRBJ2-7; D is possibly TRBD2 (6 bases). Germline CDR1 reads MGHRA; CDR2 reads YSYEKL. V was shortened by 5 bases and J by 5 bases, with 19 bases between the two germline ends. This CDR3 has 15 residues. The CDR3 coding sequence is TGCGCCAGCAGCGGTTACGGGAGAATAGGCGACGAGCAGTACTTC. This gives the protein CASSGYGRIGDEQYF.

The CDR3 loop reads CASSPLAGSYNEQFF. The CDR3 nucleotides are TGTGCCAGCAGTCCACTAGCGGGTTCCTACAATGAGCAGTTCTTC. V and J are TRBV28 and TRBJ2-1; 9 bases agree with TRBD2. The CDR3 extends over 15 amino acids. Looked up from germline, CDR1 is MDHEN and CDR2 is SYDVKM. The junction had 3 bases not matched to a gene; V was cut back by 5 bases and J by 1 base.

Notes on this clone: The junction differs from germline at one of its ends, possibly a read error. The chain carries TRBV5-1 and TRBJ2-5; no clear D. The CDR3 contains 11 residues. Germline assignment: CDR1 SGHRS and CDR2 YFSETQ. The CDR3 DNA is TGCGCCAGCAGCGGTAGTAATAGCTTGGACTTC. Translated: CASSGSNSLDF. Drawing the rest from reference TRBV5-1 and TRBJ2-5, the complete variable domain is KAGVTQTPRYLIKTRGQQVTLSCSPISGHRSVSWYQQTPGQGLQFLFEYFSETQRNKGNFPGRFSGRQFSNSRSEMNVSTLELGDSALYLCASSGSNSLDFGPGTRLLVL.

The chain couples TRBV5-8 to TRBJ2-3; TRBD1 matches 7 bases. The CDR3 is 16 amino acids. Germline assignment: CDR1 SGHTS and CDR2 YDEGEE. V gave up 3 bases and J gave up 5 bases; unmatched junction bases: 12. The CDR3 spells CASSWGIGGDIDTQYF. In DNA, the CDR3 is TGTGCCAGCAGCTGGGGCATAGGGGGCGATATAGATACGCAGTATTTT.

The gene calls are TRBV19 and TRBJ1-1; D gene unclear. Trimming took off 11 bases at V and 3 bases at J, with 25 bases between the two ends. Germline V gene sequence: CDR1 LNHDA, CDR2 SQIVND (reference sequence). The CDR3 spans 16 residues. As DNA, the CDR3 is TGTGCCTCCAAGTTGTTCGACAACGGTAGGTACACTGAAGCTTTCTTT. As protein: CASKLFDNGRYTEAFF.